Listed below are T cell receptor beta chains from one sample, sequenced in a study of blood T cell repertoires in COVID-19. Only in-frame clones appear in the TCRdb table, and some are missing; sequencing was by immunoSEQ multiplex PCR. This sample has just under 350,000 clones, with about 90% found just once. Sequencing was performed on peripheral blood. These receptors came from a woman aged 18-30 years who had recovered from COVID-19. Each CDR3 is given with its conserved first and last residue. A D gene is named only where the DNA matches it firmly. A clone size is listed for some rows: how often the clone was seen (once, few, many), or a class if it is expanded.

. | once | TRBJ2-2 | TRBV19 | TGTGCCAGTAGTCCTATAACGGACACCGGGGAGCTGTTTTTT | CASSPITDTGELFF
. | . | TRBJ2-3 | TRBV29-1 | TGCAGCGTTGACGGGAGAGGTCCAGATACGCAGTATTTT | CSVDGRGPDTQYF
TRBD2 | . | TRBJ2-1 | TRBV7-2 | TGTGCCAGCAGCTTCAAAAGGAGCGGGAGTAGGTACAATGAGCAGTTCTTC | CASSFKRSGSRYNEQFF
TRBD1 | . | TRBJ1-2 | TRBV24-1 | TGTGCCACCAGCCAGGGACAGGGATATGGCTACACCTTC | CATSQGQGYGYTF
. | . | TRBJ1-4 | TRBV3-1/TRBV3-2 | TGTGCCAGCAGCCTGCGGGGGGGATCGGATGAAAAACTGTTTTTT | CASSLRGGSDEKLFF
TRBD1 | . | TRBJ1-2 | TRBV5-1 | TGCGCCAGCAAACAACAGGGGGCAGACTATGGCTACACCTTC | CASKQQGADYGYTF
TRBD2 | . | TRBJ2-1 | TRBV6-5 | TGTGCCAGCAGTAGTAGCGGGACGAGTAGCAATGAGCAGTTCTTC | CASSSSGTSSNEQFF
. | . | TRBJ2-4 | TRBV3-1/TRBV3-2 | TGTGCCAGCAGCCAAGGAACTCAAAACATTCAGTACTTC | CASSQGTQNIQYF
TRBD2 | . | TRBJ2-5 | TRBV15 | TGTGCCACCAGCACATCTAGCGGAGCACAAGAGACCCAGTACTTC | CATSTSSGAQETQYF
TRBD2 | . | TRBJ2-3 | TRBV14 | TGTGCCAGCAGCCAAGATTATCGGCTAGCGGAAATAAGCACAGATACGCAGTATTTT | CASSQDYRLAEISTDTQYF
TRBD1 | . | TRBJ1-2 | TRBV10-3 | TGTGCCATCAGTGAGTCGGGGGGACAGGGGTCCTATGGCTACACCTTC | CAISESGGQGSYGYTF
TRBD1 | . | TRBJ1-2 | TRBV5-4 | TGTGCCAGCAGCAGCGGACAGGGTTTCGGCTATGGCTACACCTTC | CASSSGQGFGYGYTF
TRBD1 | . | TRBJ1-1 | TRBV10-3 | TGTGCCATCAGTCGCGGACAGGAGAACACTGAAGCTTTCTTT | CAISRGQENTEAFF
. | . | TRBJ2-1 | TRBV9 | TGTGCCAGCAGCGTAGGAATGGTAGCGGAGGTTTACAATGAGCAGTTCTTC | CASSVGMVAEVYNEQFF
TRBD2 | . | TRBJ2-2 | TRBV19 | TGTGCCAGTAGTACGACTAGCGAGATTACCGGGGAGCTGTTTTTT | CASSTTSEITGELFF
TRBD2 | . | TRBJ2-2 | TRBV7-2 | TGTGCCAGCAGCTTAGCGCGGGGGTGGACTAGCGGTCGAACCGGGGAGCTGTTTTTT | CASSLARGWTSGRTGELFF
TRBD1 | . | TRBJ2-2 | TRBV5-6 | TGTGCCAGCAGCATAAGGGGGCTAACCGGGGAGCTGTTTTTT | CASSIRGLTGELFF
TRBD2 | . | TRBJ2-3 | TRBV3-1/TRBV3-2 | TGTGCCAGCAGACACCTAGCGGGAGCGGCAGATACGCAGTATTTT | CASRHLAGAADTQYF
TRBD1 | once | TRBJ1-2 | TRBV19 | TGTGCCAGTAGTCTTCCCGGACAGGGGGGTAATGGCTACACCTTC | CASSLPGQGGNGYTF
TRBD2 | once | TRBJ2-1 | TRBV5-6 | TGTGCCAGCAGCTTGCGACTAGCGTTCTATTCATACAATGAGCAGTTCTTC | CASSLRLAFYSYNEQFF
TRBD1 | . | TRBJ1-2 | TRBV7-6 | TGTGCCAGCAGCTCGCAGGGGGCGCATGGCTACACCTTC | CASSSQGAHGYTF
TRBD2 | . | TRBJ2-1 | TRBV7-9 | TGTGCCAGGGGGGAGGGACTAGCGGGAGACAATGAGCAGTTCTTC | CARGEGLAGDNEQFF
TRBD2 | . | TRBJ2-1 | TRBV2 | TGTGCCAGCATAGCGGGAAAACGCTACAATGAGCAGTTCTTC | CASIAGKRYNEQFF
TRBD1 | few | TRBJ2-3 | TRBV6-2/TRBV6-3 | TGTGCCAGCAGTTACGAGGACAGGGCAGATACGCAGTATTTT | CASSYEDRADTQYF
. | . | TRBJ1-2 | TRBV29-1 | TGCAGCGTCCTGGACAAGGCTAACTATGGCTACACCTTC | CSVLDKANYGYTF